These 31 T cell receptor beta chains share one sample of origin, sequenced in a study of Ad26.COV2.S vaccination and SARS-CoV-2 variants. Profiling relied on immunoSEQ multiplex PCR, and the TCRdb table lists in-frame clones only, not all of them. The sample carries around 370,000 clones, roughly nine tenths recorded once. The sequencing here drew on peripheral blood, taken after recovery from COVID-19. The receptors come from a human donor who had recovered from COVID-19.

The chain is built from TRBV11-2 and TRBJ2-7; D may be TRBD1 (6 bases). Trimming took 5 bases from V and 4 from J, leaving 21 bases between them. Germline values: CDR1 SGHAT, CDR2 FQNNGV. CDR3 length: 16 amino acids. This CDR3 reads CASSLSARGGPYEQYF. The CDR3 region has the DNA TGTGCCAGCAGCCTCTCCGCACGTGGGGGCCCTTACGAGCAGTACTTC.

The chain couples TRBV18 to TRBJ1-1; D not resolved. The germline CDR1 and CDR2 sequences are KGHSH and LQKENI. There are 14 residues in the CDR3. V was cut by 3 bases and J by 0 bases, with 8 bases left in between. CDR3 DNA: TGTGCCAGCTCACCCCTGCCGTTGAACACTGAAGCTTTCTTT. This gives the protein CASSPLPLNTEAFF.

J is TRBJ2-2 and V is TRBV5-1; no reliable D call. The CDR3 loop spans 13 amino acids. V was trimmed by 1 base and J by 0 bases, leaving 1 base between them. Germline V gene sequence: CDR1 SGHRS, CDR2 YFSETQ. The CDR3 DNA reads as TGCGCCAGCAGCTTGACGAACACCGGGGAGCTGTTTTTT. Amino acid sequence: CASSLTNTGELFF.

This chain joins TRBV10-1 and TRBJ2-3; D remains ambiguous. The germline V gene has CDR1 WNHNN and CDR2 SYGVQD (reference sequence). Trimming left V 0 bases short and J 4 bases short, with 11 bases between. This CDR3 spans 15 amino acids. CDR3 protein: CASSESSGLADTQYF. For the CDR3, the DNA is TGCGCCAGCAGTGAGTCGAGTGGGTTGGCAGATACGCAGTATTTT.

The rearrangement joins TRBV9 to TRBJ1-2; D is ambiguous. CDR3 length: 14 amino acids. Germline V CDR1 and CDR2: SGDLS, YYNGEE. V lost 4 bases to trimming and J lost 0 bases, with 10 bases between them. The CDR3 protein is CASSRADSNYGYTF. CDR3 nucleotide sequence: TGTGCCAGCAGCCGAGCCGACTCTAACTATGGCTACACCTTC. The full variable domain, completed using reference TRBV9 and TRBJ1-2, is DSGVTQTPKHLITATGQRVTLRCSPRSGDLSVYWYQQSLDQGLQFLIQYYNGEERAKGNILERFSAQQFPDLHSELNLSSLELGDSALYFCASSRADSNYGYTFGSGTRLTVV.

The V call is TRBV23-1, the J call TRBJ1-2, with a possible D match to TRBD1 (5 bases). TRBV23-1 is identified as an open reading frame with a role that is uncertain. This CDR3 region has 13 residues. The V end lost 7 bases, the J end lost 4 bases, and 13 bases lay between the germline ends. The chain's CDR3 is CASTSGTAYGYTF. The DNA for the CDR3 is TGCGCCAGCACCTCCGGGACGGCCTATGGCTACACCTTC.

The V and J genes are TRBV5-5 and TRBJ2-7; D gene unclear. V was pared by 2 bases and J by 1 base, with 7 bases between. The CDR3 runs to 13 residues. Germline-derived CDR1 and CDR2 are SGHKS and YYEKEE (reference sequence). The CDR3 DNA sequence: TGTGCCAGCAGCTTACTGACATCCTACGAGCAGTACTTC. It encodes CASSLLTSYEQYF.

J is TRBJ1-1 and V is TRBV14; D ambiguous. The CDR3 runs 15 residues. Germline assignment: CDR1 SGHDN and CDR2 FVKESK. Trimming removed 0 bases at V and 4 bases at J, with 12 bases between. CDR3 sequence reads: CASSQDKGWSTEAFF. CDR3 nucleotide sequence: TGTGCCAGCAGCCAAGATAAGGGTTGGAGCACTGAAGCTTTCTTT.

CDR3 amino acids: CASSVTGLSGNTIYF. Here the CDR3 DNA reads TGTGCCAGCAGCGTGACAGGACTCTCTGGAAACACCATATATTTT. The chain uses TRBV9 and TRBJ1-3; TRBD1 is a possible D gene (6 bases). The CDR3 length is 15 residues. V shed 2 bases and J shed 0 bases, with 9 bases lying between them. The germline gives CDR1 SGDLS, CDR2 YYNGEE.

This rearrangement joins TRBV5-5 to TRBJ1-1, with TRBD1 matching 9 bases. This CDR3 has 15 amino acids. Germline loops: CDR1 SGHKS, CDR2 YYEKEE (reference sequence). The trim removed 1 base at V and 5 bases at J, leaving 6 bases unmatched. The CDR3 DNA follows: TGTGCCAGCAGCTTGAATTGGGGGACAGGGACTGAAGCTTTCTTT. Protein product: CASSLNWGTGTEAFF.

The chain employs TRBV5-1 and TRBJ2-7; no reliable D call. Germline CDR1 SGHRS, CDR2 YFSETQ. This CDR3 has 13 amino acids. The V end was cut by 0 bases, the J end by 2 bases, with 6 bases between. CDR3 loop: CASSLAGTYEQYF. The CDR3, as DNA: TGCGCCAGCAGCTTGGCTGGTACCTACGAGCAGTACTTC.

The chain links TRBV10-3 to TRBJ2-5; D is perhaps TRBD1 (6 bases). The CDR3 is 15 amino acids. V gave up 5 bases and J gave up 2 bases, with 15 bases separating them. Per the germline V gene, CDR1 is ENHRY and CDR2 is SYGVKD. The CDR3 spells CAISLTGPTQETQYF. As DNA, the CDR3 is TGTGCCATCAGTTTGACAGGACCTACTCAAGAGACCCAGTACTTC.

The rearrangement uses TRBV19 and TRBJ1-5, with D possibly matching TRBD1 (6 bases). This CDR3 has 12 residues. Germline V CDR1 and CDR2: LNHDA, SQIVND (reference sequence). Trimming pared 7 bases from V and 7 bases from J, leaving 11 bases between. The CDR3 DNA follows: TGTGCCAGTACACAGGGCGGGCAGCCCCAGCATTTT. Its protein product is CASTQGGQPQHF.

The V gene is TRBV5-8, the J gene TRBJ2-7, with D hard to call. CDR3 length: 14 residues. Germline CDR1 and CDR2: SGHTS and YDEGEE. V was trimmed by 2 bases and J by 0 bases, leaving 9 bases between them. The CDR3 here is CASSFIASSYEQYF. CDR3 coding DNA: TGTGCCAGCAGCTTCATTGCTAGCTCCTACGAGCAGTACTTC. Using reference TRBV5-8 and TRBJ2-7 for the parts outside the CDR3, the full variable domain is EAGVTQSPTHLIKTRGQQATLRCSPISGHTSVYWYQQALGLGLQFLLWYDEGEERNRGNFPPRFSGRQFPNYSSELNVNALELEDSALYLCASSFIASSYEQYFGPGTRLTVT.

The gene calls are TRBV6-5 and TRBJ2-3, with no clear D. The CDR3 runs to 11 residues. The V end lost 10 bases, the J end lost 8 bases, and 13 bases lay between the germline ends. Germline lookup yields CDR1 MNHEY and CDR2 SVGAGI. The CDR3 spells CATRLGFTQYF. As DNA, the CDR3 is TGTGCCACCCGGCTGGGGTTTACGCAGTATTTT.

Regarding this clone: In the same sample, other DNA sequences code for this CDR3. This chain connects TRBV12-3 or TRBV12-4 to TRBJ1-1; the D is unclear. V dropped 6 bases and J dropped 1 base, with 9 bases sitting between them. The CDR3 length is 13 residues. CDR3: CASSPGWNTEAFF. For the CDR3, the DNA is TGTGCCAGCAGCCCGGGATGGAACACTGAAGCTTTCTTT.

The chain couples TRBV9 to TRBJ2-5, with D possibly TRBD1 on 5 matching bases. Trimming took 4 bases from V and 1 from J, leaving 17 bases between them. The germline gives CDR1 SGDLS, CDR2 YYNGEE. This CDR3 is built from 16 residues. The CDR3 nucleotides read TGTGCCAGCAGCCCCCAGGCAGGGCCCTTCCAAGAGACCCAGTACTTC. Its translation is CASSPQAGPFQETQYF.

The CDR3 spells CASSYSPGQGVGYTF. The CDR3 coding sequence is TGTGCCAGCAGCTACTCACCTGGACAGGGGGTGGGCTACACCTTC. J is TRBJ1-2 and V is TRBV5-4, with TRBD1 matching over 10 bases. The CDR3 has 15 residues. V gave up 3 bases and J gave up 8 bases; unmatched junction bases: 10. From germline, CDR1 is SGHNT and CDR2 YYREEE (reference sequence).

Here the CDR3 DNA reads TGCGCCAGCAGTATGGGGAACATGAACACCGGGGAGCTGTTTTTT. This codes for CASSMGNMNTGELFF. This chain joins TRBV5-1 and TRBJ2-2; D uncertain. V dropped 5 bases and J dropped 1 base, with 12 bases sitting between them. Germline CDR1 and CDR2: SGHRS and YFSETQ. The CDR3 consists of 15 residues.

The chain uses TRBV27 and TRBJ1-6, with D unclear. The germline CDR1 and CDR2 sequences are MNHEY and SMNVEV (reference sequence). Deletions cut 0 bases from V and 14 bases from J, with 17 bases between. This CDR3 contains 15 residues. Here the CDR3 reads CASSLSTGPLSSLHF. The CDR3 nucleotides are TGTGCCAGCAGTTTATCGACCGGACCCCTATCTTCCCTCCACTTT.

The rearrangement uses TRBV19 and TRBJ1-6, with D possibly being TRBD1 (5 bases). This CDR3 spans 15 amino acids. V lost 9 bases to trimming and J lost 4 bases, with 16 bases between them. The germline gives CDR1 LNHDA, CDR2 SQIVND (reference sequence). Here the CDR3 reads CARGTLKPYNSPLHF. CDR3 coding DNA: TGTGCCAGAGGGACTTTAAAACCTTATAATTCACCCCTCCACTTT.

The chain joins TRBV5-6 to TRBJ2-5; D might be TRBD1 (5 bases). The CDR3 covers 13 residues. Germline loops: CDR1 SGHDT, CDR2 YYEEEE. Deletions cut 2 bases from V and 4 bases from J, with 9 bases between. CDR3 amino acids: CASSLDRGETQYF. Here the CDR3 DNA reads TGTGCCAGCAGCTTAGACAGAGGAGAGACCCAGTACTTC.

The chain recombines TRBV18 with TRBJ1-5; the match to TRBD1 covers 10 bases. This CDR3 comprises 15 residues. The V and J ends lost 5 bases and 2 bases, in that order; junction bases with no gene match: 3. Germline values: CDR1 KGHSH, CDR2 LQKENI. In nucleotides, the CDR3 is TGTGCCAGCTCAGATGGACAGGGGGGCAATCAGCCCCAGCATTTT. Translation gives CASSDGQGGNQPQHF.

The chain is built from TRBV6-5 and TRBJ1-3; tentative D call: TRBD1 (6 bases). The germline gives CDR1 MNHEY, CDR2 SVGAGI. V dropped 4 bases and J dropped 8 bases, with 15 bases sitting between them. The CDR3 contains 14 residues. Here the CDR3 reads CASSSGTRVDTIYF. Written as DNA, the CDR3 is TGTGCCAGCAGTTCCGGGACACGGGTAGACACCATATATTTT.

The chain combines TRBV19 with TRBJ1-5; TRBD1 is a possible D gene (5 bases). Germline V gene lookup returns CDR1 LNHDA and CDR2 SQIVND (reference sequence). CDR3 length equals 15 residues. The V gene lost 4 bases and the J gene lost 2 bases, with 12 bases spanning the gap. The CDR3 region has the DNA TGTGCCAGTAGTACAGGGTCAGGCGGCAATCAGCCCCAGCATTTT. Translation gives CASSTGSGGNQPQHF.

This rearrangement joins TRBV9 to TRBJ1-2; D uncertain. The CDR3 has 14 residues. Germline CDR1 and CDR2: SGDLS and YYNGEE. V was clipped by 3 bases and J by 3 bases, with 12 bases between them. The CDR3 nucleotides are TGTGCCAGCAGCGCTGAGGTTTTCGACTATGGCTACACCTTC. Protein: CASSAEVFDYGYTF.

The J gene is TRBJ1-3, the V gene TRBV4-2; the D is unclear. Trimming pared 0 bases from V and 1 base from J, leaving 7 bases between. The CDR3 is 15 amino acids. Germline loops: CDR1 LGHNA, CDR2 YNFKEQ. CDR3 protein: CASSQDRSSGNTIYF. CDR3 bases: TGTGCCAGCAGCCAAGACAGGTCTTCTGGAAACACCATATATTTT.

The chain employs TRBV6-5 and TRBJ2-3, with D possibly matching TRBD1 (6 bases). Germline assignment: CDR1 MNHEY and CDR2 SVGAGI. The CDR3 is 15 amino acids. V lost 4 bases and J 5 bases, leaving 16 bases between the germline ends. For the CDR3, the DNA is TGTGCCAGCAGTTGGGGGCAGGGCCAGCTAGATACGCAGTATTTT. The encoded protein is CASSWGQGQLDTQYF.

The V call is TRBV19, the J call TRBJ1-1; D gene unclear. CDR3 size: 13 residues. Trimming took off 4 bases at V and 6 bases at J, with 12 bases between the two ends. Germline V lookup: CDR1 LNHDA, CDR2 SQIVND (reference sequence). CDR3 nucleotides: TGTGCCAGTAGTACGAACCGACCCCCTGAAGCTTTCTTT. Its translation is CASSTNRPPEAFF. The whole variable domain, filled in from reference TRBV19 and TRBJ1-1, reads DGGITQSPKYLFRKEGQNVTLSCEQNLNHDAMYWYRQDPGQGLRLIYYSQIVNDFQKGDIAEGYSVSREKKESFPLTVTSAQKNPTAFYLCASSTNRPPEAFFGQGTRLTVV.

This clone was seen once. This rearrangement joins TRBV5-1 to TRBJ1-2, with D perhaps TRBD1 (5 bases). Germline V lookup: CDR1 SGHRS, CDR2 YFSETQ. The CDR3 consists of 14 residues. V shed 3 bases and J shed 3 bases, with 12 bases lying between them. CDR3 in DNA: TGCGCCAGCAGCTACCAGGGTAGGGACTATGGCTACACCTTC. Translation gives CASSYQGRDYGYTF.

The J gene is TRBJ2-3, the V gene TRBV9; 8 bases are shared with TRBD2. Looked up from germline, CDR1 is SGDLS and CDR2 is YYNGEE. The CDR3 extends over 15 amino acids. J was trimmed by 0 bases and V by 3 bases; bases with no gene match: 3. CDR3 sequence: CASSAGGGSTDTQYF. The CDR3 DNA reads as TGTGCCAGCAGCGCTGGCGGGGGGAGCACAGATACGCAGTATTTT.